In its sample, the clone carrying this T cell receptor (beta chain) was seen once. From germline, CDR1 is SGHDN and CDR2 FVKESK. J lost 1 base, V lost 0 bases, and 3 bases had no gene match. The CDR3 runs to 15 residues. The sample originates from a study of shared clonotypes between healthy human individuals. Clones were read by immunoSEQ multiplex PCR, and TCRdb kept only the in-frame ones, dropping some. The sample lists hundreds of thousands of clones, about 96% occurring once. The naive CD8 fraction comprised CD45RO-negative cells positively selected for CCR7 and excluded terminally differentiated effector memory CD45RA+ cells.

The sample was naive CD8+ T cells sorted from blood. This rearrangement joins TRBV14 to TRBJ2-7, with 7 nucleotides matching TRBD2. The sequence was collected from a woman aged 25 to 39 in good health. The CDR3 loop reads CASSQDGEGSYEQYF. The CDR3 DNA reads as TGTGCCAGCAGCCAAGATGGGGAGGGGTCCTACGAGCAGTACTTC.